This is a list of T cell receptor beta chains from one sample in a study of cytomegalovirus exposure and HLA in healthy donors. Clones were sequenced by immunoSEQ multiplex PCR, and TCRdb holds only the in-frame ones, with some missing. The repertoire has around 220,000 clones, 88% of them found once; the top ten carry 2.5% to 3.5%. Sequenced input: PBMCs. Every receptor here comes from a woman aged 18 to 35 in good health and CMV-seronegative. CDR3s include the opening cysteine and the closing phenylalanine or tryptophan. The order of the fields is clone size, V gene, D gene, J gene, CDR3 DNA, CDR3 protein. The D gene is left open where the match is weak. Not all rows give a size; the values are once, few, many and, for expanded clones, a class.

clone_size: -; v_call: TRBV27; d_call: -; j_call: TRBJ1-1; cdr3_nt: TGTGCCAGCAGTTTCCAGGGGAAGGAAGCTTTCTTT; cdr3_aa: CASSFQGKEAFF
clone_size: -; v_call: TRBV6-1; d_call: -; j_call: TRBJ1-2; cdr3_nt: TGTGCCAGCAGTGAAGCACTCCTCGAGGAGGGTGGCTACACCTTC; cdr3_aa: CASSEALLEEGGYTF
clone_size: -; v_call: TRBV7-9; d_call: -; j_call: TRBJ1-1; cdr3_nt: TGTGCCAGCAGCTTTCAGGGGAACACTGAAGCTTTCTTT; cdr3_aa: CASSFQGNTEAFF
clone_size: -; v_call: TRBV19; d_call: TRBD1; j_call: TRBJ2-7; cdr3_nt: TGTGCCAGTAGTATGGGGACAGGGGGCGGCTACGAGCAGTACTTC; cdr3_aa: CASSMGTGGGYEQYF
clone_size: -; v_call: TRBV29-1; d_call: -; j_call: TRBJ2-2; cdr3_nt: TGCAGCGCCCCCTCCTTCCTCACCGGGGAGCTGTTTTTT; cdr3_aa: CSAPSFLTGELFF
clone_size: -; v_call: TRBV28; d_call: -; j_call: TRBJ2-5; cdr3_nt: TGTGCCAGCAGTTCTGGACTGAACCAAGAGACCCAGTACTTC; cdr3_aa: CASSSGLNQETQYF
clone_size: -; v_call: TRBV5-1; d_call: TRBD2; j_call: TRBJ2-5; cdr3_nt: TGCGCCAGCAGCTTCCTGACTAGCGGGAGGTGGGAGACCCAGTACTTC; cdr3_aa: CASSFLTSGRWETQYF
clone_size: -; v_call: TRBV9; d_call: -; j_call: TRBJ2-2; cdr3_nt: TGTGCCAGCAGCGTCGGCGGGGAGTCCTCCGGGGAGCTGTTTTTT; cdr3_aa: CASSVGGESSGELFF
clone_size: few; v_call: TRBV10-2; d_call: -; j_call: TRBJ2-5; cdr3_nt: TGCGCCAGCAGTGACGGGGGAGGACAAGAGACCCAGTACTTC; cdr3_aa: CASSDGGGQETQYF
clone_size: -; v_call: TRBV28; d_call: -; j_call: TRBJ1-1; cdr3_nt: TGTGCCAGCAGCGGGAACATGAACACTGAAGCTTTCTTT; cdr3_aa: CASSGNMNTEAFF
clone_size: -; v_call: TRBV2; d_call: -; j_call: TRBJ2-2; cdr3_nt: TGTGCCAGCAGTCGACAGACCACCGGGGAGCTGTTTTTT; cdr3_aa: CASSRQTTGELFF
clone_size: -; v_call: TRBV9; d_call: TRBD2; j_call: TRBJ2-1; cdr3_nt: TGTGCCAGCAGCGTGAGCGGGAGGGCTGGTAATGAGCAGTTCTTC; cdr3_aa: CASSVSGRAGNEQFF
clone_size: -; v_call: TRBV5-1; d_call: TRBD2; j_call: TRBJ2-2; cdr3_nt: TGCGCCAGCAGCTTGGTTAGCGGGAGGACCACCGGGGAGCTGTTTTTT; cdr3_aa: CASSLVSGRTTGELFF
clone_size: -; v_call: TRBV28; d_call: -; j_call: TRBJ2-7; cdr3_nt: TGTGCCAGCAGTTTATCCCAGCGCCCAAACTACGAGCAGTACTTC; cdr3_aa: CASSLSQRPNYEQYF
clone_size: -; v_call: TRBV27; d_call: -; j_call: TRBJ1-2; cdr3_nt: TGTGCCAGCAGGGCTGCTACTATGAGCTACACCTTC; cdr3_aa: CASRAATMSYTF
clone_size: -; v_call: TRBV13; d_call: -; j_call: TRBJ2-3; cdr3_nt: TGTGCCAGCAGCTCTTGGGATCCAGCGGAAGTGACAGATACGCAGTATTTT; cdr3_aa: CASSSWDPAEVTDTQYF
clone_size: -; v_call: TRBV9; d_call: TRBD1; j_call: TRBJ2-3; cdr3_nt: TGTGCCAGCAGCAGACGGACAGGGTCGACACAGGATACGCAGTATTTT; cdr3_aa: CASSRRTGSTQDTQYF
clone_size: -; v_call: TRBV5-6; d_call: TRBD2; j_call: TRBJ2-3; cdr3_nt: TGTGCCAGCAGCGGCGTGCTAGCGGGAGATCCAGATACGCAGTATTTT; cdr3_aa: CASSGVLAGDPDTQYF
clone_size: -; v_call: TRBV10-3; d_call: -; j_call: TRBJ1-1; cdr3_nt: TGTGCCATCAGTGAACGGGCGGGCGATGAAGCTTTCTTT; cdr3_aa: CAISERAGDEAFF
clone_size: -; v_call: TRBV28; d_call: TRBD1; j_call: TRBJ1-1; cdr3_nt: TGTGCCAGCTTGGAGGGGGCAACTGAAGCTTTCTTT; cdr3_aa: CASLEGATEAFF
clone_size: -; v_call: TRBV29-1; d_call: TRBD1; j_call: TRBJ2-7; cdr3_nt: TGCAGCGTCAGGGGGCCGGAAGGGTACGAGCAGTACTTC; cdr3_aa: CSVRGPEGYEQYF
clone_size: few; v_call: TRBV30; d_call: -; j_call: TRBJ2-3; cdr3_nt: TGTGCCTGGAGTGTCGGACAGAGCACAGATACGCAGTATTTT; cdr3_aa: CAWSVGQSTDTQYF
clone_size: -; v_call: TRBV5-1; d_call: TRBD1; j_call: TRBJ2-3; cdr3_nt: TGCGCCAGCAGAAAGGAGACAGGGGGCATCGCAGATACGCAGTATTTT; cdr3_aa: CASRKETGGIADTQYF
clone_size: -; v_call: TRBV7-2; d_call: TRBD1; j_call: TRBJ2-7; cdr3_nt: TGTGCCAGCAGCTTTCCGGGACAGGGCTCCTACGAGCAGTACTTC; cdr3_aa: CASSFPGQGSYEQYF
clone_size: -; v_call: TRBV6-1; d_call: -; j_call: TRBJ1-2; cdr3_nt: TGTGCCAGCAGTGTCGCCGACTTTAACTATGGCTACACCTTC; cdr3_aa: CASSVADFNYGYTF
clone_size: -; v_call: TRBV7-6; d_call: -; j_call: TRBJ1-4; cdr3_nt: TGTGCCAGCAGCCCACAACCACGTTGGGGGGGCACTAATGAAAAACTGTTTTTT; cdr3_aa: CASSPQPRWGGTNEKLFF
clone_size: -; v_call: TRBV10-2; d_call: -; j_call: TRBJ2-7; cdr3_nt: TGCGCCAGCAGTGAGGCACTAGCCTACGAGCAGTACTTC; cdr3_aa: CASSEALAYEQYF
clone_size: -; v_call: TRBV27; d_call: TRBD1; j_call: TRBJ1-2; cdr3_nt: TGTGCCAGCAGTTCTCCGACAGGGGGCTACACCTTC; cdr3_aa: CASSSPTGGYTF
clone_size: -; v_call: TRBV25-1; d_call: -; j_call: TRBJ1-2; cdr3_nt: TGTGCCAGCAGTGACCCGCTCGTTCGGGCCAAAGAGGGTGGCTACACCTTC; cdr3_aa: CASSDPLVRAKEGGYTF
clone_size: -; v_call: TRBV5-4; d_call: TRBD2; j_call: TRBJ2-1; cdr3_nt: TGTGCCAGCAGCCACCTAGCGGGTAGCTCCTACAATGAGCAGTTCTTC; cdr3_aa: CASSHLAGSSYNEQFF
clone_size: -; v_call: TRBV4-3; d_call: TRBD1; j_call: TRBJ1-2; cdr3_nt: TGCGCCAGCAGCCAGGGACAGGGGGAAGCTAACTATGGCTACACCTTC; cdr3_aa: CASSQGQGEANYGYTF
clone_size: -; v_call: TRBV6-6; d_call: TRBD2; j_call: TRBJ2-7; cdr3_nt: TGTGCCAGCAGCGGAGCGGGAGTGCTCTACGAGCAGTACTTC; cdr3_aa: CASSGAGVLYEQYF
clone_size: -; v_call: TRBV7-6; d_call: -; j_call: TRBJ2-3; cdr3_nt: TGTGCCAGCAGCTCCTCTCTAGGGTGGGCGGGCGGAGTAGGCACAGATACGCAGTATTTT; cdr3_aa: CASSSSLGWAGGVGTDTQYF
clone_size: -; v_call: TRBV28; d_call: TRBD2; j_call: TRBJ2-7; cdr3_nt: TGTGCCAGCAGTTTTATGGCGGGAGACGACGAGCAGTACTTC; cdr3_aa: CASSFMAGDDEQYF
clone_size: -; v_call: TRBV19; d_call: -; j_call: TRBJ2-7; cdr3_nt: TGTGCCAGTGCGGATTTCTTTAATTCAAACGAGCAGTACTTC; cdr3_aa: CASADFFNSNEQYF
clone_size: once; v_call: TRBV6-4; d_call: TRBD1; j_call: TRBJ2-2; cdr3_nt: TGTGCCAGCAGTGAGGACAGGGGGACGAACACCGGGGAGCTGTTTTTT; cdr3_aa: CASSEDRGTNTGELFF
clone_size: -; v_call: TRBV5-4; d_call: -; j_call: TRBJ2-7; cdr3_nt: TGTGCCAGCAGCTTGGTTGGGACAAAGAGCTCCTACGAGCAGTACTTC; cdr3_aa: CASSLVGTKSSYEQYF
clone_size: -; v_call: TRBV5-1; d_call: -; j_call: TRBJ2-7; cdr3_nt: TGCGCCAGCAGTAAATCTATAGCCTACGAGCAGTACTTC; cdr3_aa: CASSKSIAYEQYF
clone_size: -; v_call: TRBV13; d_call: -; j_call: TRBJ1-2; cdr3_nt: TGTGCCAGCAGTCATAGGGGGGGGGCCGACTATGGCTACACCTTC; cdr3_aa: CASSHRGGADYGYTF
clone_size: -; v_call: TRBV19; d_call: TRBD2; j_call: TRBJ2-1; cdr3_nt: TGTGCCAGTAGCGGGAGGCTCTACAATGAGCAGTTCTTC; cdr3_aa: CASSGRLYNEQFF
clone_size: -; v_call: TRBV29-1; d_call: -; j_call: TRBJ2-7; cdr3_nt: TGCAGCGTTGTCCACTCCTACGAGCAGTACTTC; cdr3_aa: CSVVHSYEQYF
clone_size: -; v_call: TRBV30; d_call: -; j_call: TRBJ1-3; cdr3_nt: TGTGCCTGGAGTGGGGGGCAGACTGGAAACACCATATATTTT; cdr3_aa: CAWSGGQTGNTIYF
clone_size: -; v_call: TRBV16; d_call: -; j_call: TRBJ1-3; cdr3_nt: TGTGCCAGCAGCCAATTTTCACAAATGAACAACAGCTCTGGAAACACCATATATTTT; cdr3_aa: CASSQFSQMNNSSGNTIYF
clone_size: -; v_call: TRBV27; d_call: TRBD2; j_call: TRBJ2-1; cdr3_nt: TGTGCCAGCAAGGATTGGCTAGCGGGAGGTATCGGTGAGCAGTTCTTC; cdr3_aa: CASKDWLAGGIGEQFF
clone_size: once; v_call: TRBV7-9; d_call: -; j_call: TRBJ1-3; cdr3_nt: TGTGCCAGCAGCTCCCCGGACAGTTCGCTCTCTGGAAACACCATATATTTT; cdr3_aa: CASSSPDSSLSGNTIYF
clone_size: -; v_call: TRBV28; d_call: -; j_call: TRBJ1-1; cdr3_nt: TGTGCCAGCAGTTTGCGACAGGTTGAAGCTTTCTTT; cdr3_aa: CASSLRQVEAFF
clone_size: -; v_call: TRBV5-1; d_call: -; j_call: TRBJ2-7; cdr3_nt: TGCGCCAGCAGCCCTGGACTCGACTACGAGCAGTACTTC; cdr3_aa: CASSPGLDYEQYF
clone_size: few; v_call: TRBV27; d_call: TRBD2; j_call: TRBJ2-7; cdr3_nt: TGTGCCAGCAGTTTAGGGACTAGCGGGAGTGGGCGCGAGCAGTACTTC; cdr3_aa: CASSLGTSGSGREQYF
clone_size: -; v_call: TRBV28; d_call: TRBD1; j_call: TRBJ1-5; cdr3_nt: TGTGCCAGCAGTTCGACAGGGGAGTATAGCAATCAGCCCCAGCATTTT; cdr3_aa: CASSSTGEYSNQPQHF
clone_size: -; v_call: TRBV5-1; d_call: -; j_call: TRBJ2-5; cdr3_nt: TGCGCCAGCAGCCCGGGTCGAGACGATCGAAAACAAGAGACCCAGTACTTC; cdr3_aa: CASSPGRDDRKQETQYF
clone_size: once; v_call: TRBV10-3; d_call: -; j_call: TRBJ1-2; cdr3_nt: TGTGCCATCTCCCAGGCCTCTTGGGGCTACACCTTC; cdr3_aa: CAISQASWGYTF
clone_size: -; v_call: TRBV7-3; d_call: -; j_call: TRBJ2-2; cdr3_nt: TGTGCCAGCAGATCGCAAACTAGGGAGGTGGACACCGGGGAGCTGTTTTTT; cdr3_aa: CASRSQTREVDTGELFF
clone_size: -; v_call: TRBV11-1; d_call: -; j_call: TRBJ2-7; cdr3_nt: TGTGCCAGCAGCTCCCCTGGGGCGCCCGCCTACGAGCAGTACTTC; cdr3_aa: CASSSPGAPAYEQYF
clone_size: -; v_call: TRBV19; d_call: -; j_call: TRBJ2-1; cdr3_nt: TGTGCCAGTCGAACTTCCGGGACATGGTACAATGAGCAGTTCTTC; cdr3_aa: CASRTSGTWYNEQFF
clone_size: -; v_call: TRBV4-1; d_call: TRBD1; j_call: TRBJ1-5; cdr3_nt: TGCGCCAGCAGCCAAGCAGGGGGTGACCTCAATCAGCCCCAGCATTTT; cdr3_aa: CASSQAGGDLNQPQHF
clone_size: -; v_call: TRBV28; d_call: -; j_call: TRBJ1-5; cdr3_nt: TGTGCCAGCAGTTTGTCTTATGGCAATCAGCCCCAGCATTTT; cdr3_aa: CASSLSYGNQPQHF
clone_size: -; v_call: TRBV6-4; d_call: TRBD2; j_call: TRBJ2-3; cdr3_nt: TGTGCCAGCAGTGCGGCTAGCGGAGGGTCCACAGATACGCAGTATTTT; cdr3_aa: CASSAASGGSTDTQYF
clone_size: -; v_call: TRBV27; d_call: -; j_call: TRBJ2-7; cdr3_nt: TGTGCCAGCAGTTCGGGGGTAGGGGGCTCGGACGAGCAGTACTTC; cdr3_aa: CASSSGVGGSDEQYF
clone_size: -; v_call: TRBV28; d_call: TRBD2; j_call: TRBJ2-3; cdr3_nt: TGTGCCAGCAGACCCACTCCGGGACTAGCGGTTACAGATACGCAGTATTTT; cdr3_aa: CASRPTPGLAVTDTQYF